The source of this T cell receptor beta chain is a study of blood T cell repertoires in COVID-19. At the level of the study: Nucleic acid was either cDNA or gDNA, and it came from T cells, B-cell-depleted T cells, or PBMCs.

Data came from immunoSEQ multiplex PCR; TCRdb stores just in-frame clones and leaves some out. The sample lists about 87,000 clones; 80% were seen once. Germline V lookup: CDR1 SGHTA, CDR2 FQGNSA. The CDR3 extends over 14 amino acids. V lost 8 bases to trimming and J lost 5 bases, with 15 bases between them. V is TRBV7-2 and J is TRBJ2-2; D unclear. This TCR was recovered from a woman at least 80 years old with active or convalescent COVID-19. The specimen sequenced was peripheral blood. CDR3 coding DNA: TGTGCCAGCGAGCCCCGGGTGTCAACCGGGGAGCTGTTTTTT. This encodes CASEPRVSTGELFF.